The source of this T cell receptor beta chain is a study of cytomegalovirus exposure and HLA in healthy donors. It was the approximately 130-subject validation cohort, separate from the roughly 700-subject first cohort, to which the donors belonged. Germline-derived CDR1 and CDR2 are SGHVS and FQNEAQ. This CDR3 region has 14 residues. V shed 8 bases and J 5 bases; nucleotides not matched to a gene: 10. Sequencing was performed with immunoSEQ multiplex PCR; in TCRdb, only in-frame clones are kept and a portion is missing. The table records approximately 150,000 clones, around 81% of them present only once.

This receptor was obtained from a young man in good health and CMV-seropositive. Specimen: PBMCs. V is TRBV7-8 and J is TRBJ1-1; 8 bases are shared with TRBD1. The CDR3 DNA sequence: TGTGCCAGCGATGCCCAGGGGGCGGGAACTGAAGCTTTCTTT. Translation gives CASDAQGAGTEAFF.